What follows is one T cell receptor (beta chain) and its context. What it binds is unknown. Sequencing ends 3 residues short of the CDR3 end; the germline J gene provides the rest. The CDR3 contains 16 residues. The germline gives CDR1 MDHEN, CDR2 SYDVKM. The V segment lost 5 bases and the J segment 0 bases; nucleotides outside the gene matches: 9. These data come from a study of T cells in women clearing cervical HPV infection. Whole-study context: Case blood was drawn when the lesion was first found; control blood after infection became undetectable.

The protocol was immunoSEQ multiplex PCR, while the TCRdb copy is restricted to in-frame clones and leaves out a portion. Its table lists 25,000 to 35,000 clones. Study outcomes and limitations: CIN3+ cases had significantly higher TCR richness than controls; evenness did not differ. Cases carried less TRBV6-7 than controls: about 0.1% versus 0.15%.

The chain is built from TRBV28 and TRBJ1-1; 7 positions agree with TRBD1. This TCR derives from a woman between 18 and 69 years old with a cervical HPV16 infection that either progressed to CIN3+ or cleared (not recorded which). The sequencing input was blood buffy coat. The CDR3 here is CASSKVRGTVNTEAFF. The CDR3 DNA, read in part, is TGTGCCAGCAGTAAAGTTCGCGGGACAGTGAACACTGAA. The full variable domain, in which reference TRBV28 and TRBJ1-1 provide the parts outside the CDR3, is DVKVTQSSRYLVKRTGEKVFLECVQDMDHENMFWYRQDPGLGLRLIYFSYDVKMKEKGDIPEGYSVSREKKERFSLILESASTNQTSMYLCASSKVRGTVNTEAFFGQGTRLTVV.